Described below is a single TCR beta chain sequence and its context. Its binding antigen is unknown. The record has no base qualities; no much larger clone is one base away. Participants in the prospective study were enrolled through a virtual design, were aged roughly 18 to 90 years, and lived in fewer than 30 United States geographic areas. Cohort assignment in the prospective study relied on participant-reported clinical history from a screening survey and a study questionnaire. For ImmuneRACE Cohort 3, a participant was defined as recovered based on two consecutive negative NP/OP PCR tests, clearance by a healthcare professional, or resolution of symptoms. Mobile phlebotomists in the prospective study collected whole blood, serum and a nasopharyngeal or oropharyngeal swab from every participant. Additional blood draws and questionnaires over an approximately two-month period could optionally be provided by prospective study participants. Before DNA extraction, blood samples from the prospective study were shipped at room temperature or frozen.

This specimen comes from a study of blood T cell repertoires in COVID-19 (dated by TCRdb to about 2020). Some background on the complete study: Collaborator samples came from the United States, Italy and Spain and covered acute and convalescent phases of COVID-19. The repertoires were released in a freely available public database meant as a resource for research on the immune response to SARS-CoV-2. The material from the prospective study consisted of cDNA or gDNA derived from T cells, B-cell-depleted T cells, or PBMCs. Sample metadata almost always included a de-identified subject ID, COVID-19 status, age in years and sex. The dataset comprised deeply sampled blood TCRbeta repertoires from subjects exposed to, actively infected with, or recovered from COVID-19. The samples were drawn from the first 160 participants of the ongoing ImmuneRACE study and from over a thousand subjects provided by 6 global collaborators. HLA class I and class II types, where available, came from metadata supplied by the sample provider rather than from assay-based typing. Study-wide conclusions, independent of this receptor: How much clinical and demographic metadata was included differed by source and by participant, and the metadata was provided uncurated.

TCRbeta CDR3 regions were amplified from genomic DNA using the immunoSEQ Assay, a bias-controlled multiplex PCR. The paper's data handling went like this. Within the assay, amplification of reference gene primers was used to estimate how many nucleated cells each sample contained. Sequence reads were collapsed and filtered to measure the absolute abundance of every unique TCRbeta CDR3 rearrangement. For each sample, productive Simpson clonality was calculated as the square root of Simpson's diversity index across productive rearrangements. In its TCRdb copy, this immuneACCESS table keeps in-frame sequences only and misses some clones. Where compared with another copy, unresolved V genes explain less than half of these, and the others have no known cause. D and trimming were read from the DNA, whereas the V and J calls and clone size are those reported in that table. Counted in this sample were about 220,000 clones; 82% of them appeared once. Jointly, the top ten make up roughly 3.5% of the sample.

V ends up 2 bases short and J 1 base short, with an unmatched junction base count of 4. The germline V gene yields MGHDK for CDR1 and SYGVNS for CDR2. Inclusive of the bounding cysteine and phenylalanine, the CDR3 is 16 residues long. Of the read, only the CDR3 DNA is kept; its 48 bases are in frame from base 1. Sequenced sample: PBMCs or T cells enriched from blood (not recorded which). The chain links TRBV25-1 with TRBJ2-2, with 7 junctional bases fitting TRBD2. The clonotype originates from a woman in her fifties or sixties who had recovered from COVID-19. In nucleotide form, the sequence is TGTGCCAGCAGTGAAAGGAGCGGGGAGAACACCGGGGAGCTGTTTTTT. Translated, this gives CASSERSGENTGELFF.